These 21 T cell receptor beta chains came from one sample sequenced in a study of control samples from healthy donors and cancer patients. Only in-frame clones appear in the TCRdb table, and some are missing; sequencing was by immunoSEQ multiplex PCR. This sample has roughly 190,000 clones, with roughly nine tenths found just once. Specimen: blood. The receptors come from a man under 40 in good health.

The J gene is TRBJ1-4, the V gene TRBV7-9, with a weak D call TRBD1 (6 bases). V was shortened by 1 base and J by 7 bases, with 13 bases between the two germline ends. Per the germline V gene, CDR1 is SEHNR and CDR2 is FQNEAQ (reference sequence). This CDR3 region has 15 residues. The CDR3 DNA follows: TGTGCCAGCAGCTTAGGGACAGCCCGGGGTGAAAAACTGTTTTTT. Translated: CASSLGTARGEKLFF.

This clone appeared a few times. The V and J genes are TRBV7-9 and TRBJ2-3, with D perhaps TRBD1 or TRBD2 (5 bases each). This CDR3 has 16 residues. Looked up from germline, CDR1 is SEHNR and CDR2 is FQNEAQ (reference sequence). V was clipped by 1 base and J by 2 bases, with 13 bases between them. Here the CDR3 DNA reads TGTGCCAGCAGCTTAGGGGCAGGGAGATCCACAGATACGCAGTATTTT. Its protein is CASSLGAGRSTDTQYF.

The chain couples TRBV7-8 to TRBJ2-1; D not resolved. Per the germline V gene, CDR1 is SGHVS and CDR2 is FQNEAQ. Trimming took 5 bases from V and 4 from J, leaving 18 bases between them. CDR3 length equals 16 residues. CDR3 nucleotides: TGTGCCAGCAGCGGTCGGACCTCGGTCGATTACAATGAGCAGTTCTTC. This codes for CASSGRTSVDYNEQFF.

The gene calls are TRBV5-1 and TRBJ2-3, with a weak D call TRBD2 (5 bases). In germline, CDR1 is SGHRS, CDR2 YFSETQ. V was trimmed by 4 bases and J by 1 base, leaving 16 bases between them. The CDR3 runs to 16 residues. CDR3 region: CASSEQPARGTDTQYF. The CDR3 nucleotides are TGCGCCAGCAGCGAACAGCCAGCGCGGGGCACAGATACGCAGTATTTT.

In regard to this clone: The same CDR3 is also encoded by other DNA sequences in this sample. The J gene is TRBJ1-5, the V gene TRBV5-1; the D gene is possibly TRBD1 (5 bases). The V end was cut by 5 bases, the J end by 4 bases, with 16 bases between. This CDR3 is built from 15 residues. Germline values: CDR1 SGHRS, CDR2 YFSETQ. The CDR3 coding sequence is TGCGCCAGCAGTCCGGGCCAGGGAGGGAATCAGCCCCAGCATTTT. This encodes CASSPGQGGNQPQHF. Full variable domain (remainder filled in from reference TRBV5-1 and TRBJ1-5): KAGVTQTPRYLIKTRGQQVTLSCSPISGHRSVSWYQQTPGQGLQFLFEYFSETQRNKGNFPGRFSGRQFSNSRSEMNVSTLELGDSALYLCASSPGQGGNQPQHFGDGTRLSIL.

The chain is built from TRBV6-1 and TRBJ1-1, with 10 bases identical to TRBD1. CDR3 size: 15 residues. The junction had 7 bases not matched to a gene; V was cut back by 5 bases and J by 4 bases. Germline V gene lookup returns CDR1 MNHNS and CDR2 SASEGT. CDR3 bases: TGTGCCAGCAGTTGGGACAGGGGCGGCGGCACTGAAGCTTTCTTT. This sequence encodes CASSWDRGGGTEAFF.

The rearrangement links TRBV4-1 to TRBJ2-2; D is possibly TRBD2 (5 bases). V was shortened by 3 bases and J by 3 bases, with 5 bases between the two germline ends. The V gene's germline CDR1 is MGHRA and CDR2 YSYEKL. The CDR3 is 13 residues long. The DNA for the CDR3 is TGCGCCAGCAGCCAGGACTACACCGGGGAGCTGTTTTTT. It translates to CASSQDYTGELFF.

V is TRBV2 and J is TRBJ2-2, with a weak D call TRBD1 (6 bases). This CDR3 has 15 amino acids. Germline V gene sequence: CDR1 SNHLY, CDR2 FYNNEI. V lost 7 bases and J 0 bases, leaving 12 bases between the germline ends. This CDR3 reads CASKVDRTNTGELFF. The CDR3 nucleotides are TGTGCCAGCAAGGTTGACAGGACGAACACCGGGGAGCTGTTTTTT.

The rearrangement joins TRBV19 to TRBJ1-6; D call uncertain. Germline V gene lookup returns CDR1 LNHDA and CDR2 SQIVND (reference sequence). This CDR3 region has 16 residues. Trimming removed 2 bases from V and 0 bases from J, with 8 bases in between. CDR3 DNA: TGTGCCAGTAGTATAACTGGTGCCTCCTATAATTCACCCCTCCACTTT. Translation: CASSITGASYNSPLHF.

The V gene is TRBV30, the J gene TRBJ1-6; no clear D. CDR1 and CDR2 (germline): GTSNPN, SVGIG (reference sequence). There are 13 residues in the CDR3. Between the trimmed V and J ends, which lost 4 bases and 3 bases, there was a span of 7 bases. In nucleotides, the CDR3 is TGTGCCTGGAACTGGGACTATAATTCACCCCTCCACTTT. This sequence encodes CAWNWDYNSPLHF.

DNA of the CDR3: TGTGCCAGTAGTATCTGGGGAAACACCATATATTTT. This translates into CASSIWGNTIYF. The chain joins TRBV19 to TRBJ1-3; D gene ambiguous. Germline CDR1 and CDR2: LNHDA and SQIVND (reference sequence). Trimming pared 3 bases from V and 4 bases from J, leaving 4 bases between. The CDR3 length is 12 residues. The whole variable domain, remainder taken from reference TRBV19 and TRBJ1-3, is DGGITQSPKYLFRKEGQNVTLSCEQNLNHDAMYWYRQDPGQGLRLIYYSQIVNDFQKGDIAEGYSVSREKKESFPLTVTSAQKNPTAFYLCASSIWGNTIYFGEGSWLTVV.

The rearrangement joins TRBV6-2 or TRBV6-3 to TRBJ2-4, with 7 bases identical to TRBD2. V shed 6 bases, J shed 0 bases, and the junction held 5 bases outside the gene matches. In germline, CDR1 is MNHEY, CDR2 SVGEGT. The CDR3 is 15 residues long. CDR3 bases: TGTGCCAGCAGACCTGGCGGGGGAGCCAAAAACATTCAGTACTTC. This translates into CASRPGGGAKNIQYF.

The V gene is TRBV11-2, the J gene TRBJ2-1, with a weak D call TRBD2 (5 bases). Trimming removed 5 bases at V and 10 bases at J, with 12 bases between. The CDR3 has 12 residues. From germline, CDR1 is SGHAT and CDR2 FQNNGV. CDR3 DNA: TGTGCCAGCAGCCCGGAGGTACGGGAGCAGTTCTTC. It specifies CASSPEVREQFF.

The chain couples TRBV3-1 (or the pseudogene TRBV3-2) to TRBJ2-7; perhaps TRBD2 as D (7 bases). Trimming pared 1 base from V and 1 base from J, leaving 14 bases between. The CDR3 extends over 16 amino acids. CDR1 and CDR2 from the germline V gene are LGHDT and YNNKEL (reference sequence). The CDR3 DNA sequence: TGTGCCAGCAGCCAAGCCCGCGGGGGCCCTTCCTACGAGCAGTACTTC. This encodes CASSQARGGPSYEQYF.

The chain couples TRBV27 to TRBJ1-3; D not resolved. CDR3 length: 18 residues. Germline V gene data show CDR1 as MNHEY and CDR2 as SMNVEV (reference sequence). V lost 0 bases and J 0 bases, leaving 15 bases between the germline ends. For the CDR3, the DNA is TGTGCCAGCAGTTTATCGAGGGTCTGGGCCTCCTCTGGAAACACCATATATTTT. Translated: CASSLSRVWASSGNTIYF.

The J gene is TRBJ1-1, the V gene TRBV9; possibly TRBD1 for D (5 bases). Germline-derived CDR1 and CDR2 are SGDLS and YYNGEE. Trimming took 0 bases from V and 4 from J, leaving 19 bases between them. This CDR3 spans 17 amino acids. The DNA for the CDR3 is TGTGCCAGCAGCGTAGGAGGTACAGACCTGAGGGGCACTGAAGCTTTCTTT. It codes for CASSVGGTDLRGTEAFF.

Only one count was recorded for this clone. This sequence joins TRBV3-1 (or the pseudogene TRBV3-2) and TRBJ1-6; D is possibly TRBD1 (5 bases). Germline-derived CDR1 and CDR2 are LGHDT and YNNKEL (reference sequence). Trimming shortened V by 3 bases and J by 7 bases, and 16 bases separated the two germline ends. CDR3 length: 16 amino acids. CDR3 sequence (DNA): TGTGCCAGCAGCCACGGGGGTCAGGGTGACAATTCACCCCTCCACTTT. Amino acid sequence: CASSHGGQGDNSPLHF.

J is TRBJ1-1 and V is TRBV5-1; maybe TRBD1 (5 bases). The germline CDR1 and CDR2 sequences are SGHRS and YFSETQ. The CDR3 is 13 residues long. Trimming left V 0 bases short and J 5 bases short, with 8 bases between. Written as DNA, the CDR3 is TGCGCCAGCAGCTTGGAAGGGGTGACTGAAGCTTTCTTT. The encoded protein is CASSLEGVTEAFF.

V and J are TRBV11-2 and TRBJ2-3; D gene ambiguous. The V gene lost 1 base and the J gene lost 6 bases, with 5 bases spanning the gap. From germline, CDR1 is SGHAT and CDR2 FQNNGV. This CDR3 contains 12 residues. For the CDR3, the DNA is TGTGCCAGCAGCTTAGGGATGGATACGCAGTATTTT. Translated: CASSLGMDTQYF.

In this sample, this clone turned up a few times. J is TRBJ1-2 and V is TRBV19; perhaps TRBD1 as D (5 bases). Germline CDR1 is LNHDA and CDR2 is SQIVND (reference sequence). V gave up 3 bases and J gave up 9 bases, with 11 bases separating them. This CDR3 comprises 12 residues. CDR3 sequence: CASSMGPSRYTF. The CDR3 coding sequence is TGTGCCAGTAGTATGGGACCTTCCCGCTACACCTTC. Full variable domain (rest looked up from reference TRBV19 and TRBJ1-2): DGGITQSPKYLFRKEGQNVTLSCEQNLNHDAMYWYRQDPGQGLRLIYYSQIVNDFQKGDIAEGYSVSREKKESFPLTVTSAQKNPTAFYLCASSMGPSRYTFGSGTRLTVV.

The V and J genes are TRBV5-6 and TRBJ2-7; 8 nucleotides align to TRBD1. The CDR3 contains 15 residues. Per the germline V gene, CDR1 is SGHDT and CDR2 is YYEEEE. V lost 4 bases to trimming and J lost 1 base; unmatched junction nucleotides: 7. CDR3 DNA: TGTGCCAGCAGCCCAAGGACAGGGTATTCCTACGAGCAGTACTTC. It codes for CASSPRTGYSYEQYF. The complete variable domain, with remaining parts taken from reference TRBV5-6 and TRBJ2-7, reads DAGVTQSPTHLIKTRGQQVTLRCSPKSGHDTVSWYQQALGQGPQFIFQYYEEEERQRGNFPDRFSGHQFPNYSSELNVNALLLGDSALYLCASSPRTGYSYEQYFGPGTRLTVT.